This TCR beta chain originates from a study of molecular identifiers for immune sequencing clone quantification. About the research overall: Sequencing covered four of five parts into which replicate RNA from approximately 20,000 or 100,000 naive CD8 cells was split.

Whole-study results and caveats: Effector cells kept over 98% of their molecules in clones above 20 RNA copies, while naive cells kept under 1% there. Sizes of clones that are highly expanded could be underestimated (if identical TCR molecules share a barcode).

It was with previously described methods and listed TCR primers that bulk TCR libraries were made. Using its own MiXCR run on the PCR reads, TCRdb lists one record per CDR3 protein. Here the sample spans around 86,000 distinct CDR3 sequences, around 19% being singletons. With respect to this clonotype: Its cognate antigen is unknown. A much more abundant neighbour one base away suggests this may be a read error.

The sample comprised naive CD8+ T cells from blood, with Jurkat cell RNA spiked in. Subset denoted: FACS-sorted CD8+CD4-CCR7+CD45RA+ naive T cells. The sequence came from a human donor in good health. Some libraries in this study had Jurkat cell RNA spiked in.

The DNA of the CDR3 is TGTGCCTGGAGTTGTACTAGTGGCGAGACCCAGTACTTC. It is translated as CAWSCTSGETQYF. The chain has TRBV30 and TRBJ2-5; the D gene is possibly TRBD2 (5 bases). From germline, CDR1 is GTSNPN and CDR2 SVGIG (reference sequence). This CDR3 has 13 amino acids. V was clipped by 2 bases and J by 5 bases, with 12 bases between them.